These 18 T cell receptor beta chains share one sample of origin, sequenced in a study of T-cell reconstitution after alpha-beta-depleted transplantation in children. As it was prepared, the TCRbeta library received unique molecular identifiers. TCRdb processed the PCR reads anew with MiXCR; each CDR3 protein has one entry. The data hold over 200,000 distinct CDR3 sequences, with roughly a tenth observed a single time. Sequencing used PBMCs, obtained before TCRalphabeta/CD19-depleted stem cell transplant. Receptors were obtained from a child in the first two years of life with acute myeloid leukemia, due to receive a stem cell transplant.

This clonotype occurred many times. The chain links TRBV5-1 to TRBJ2-2; D is perhaps TRBD2 (5 bases). The CDR3 is 16 amino acids. Germline V gene sequence: CDR1 SGHRS, CDR2 YFSETQ. The V and J ends lost 4 bases and 0 bases respectively, with 13 bases between them. DNA of the CDR3: TGCGCCAGCAGCAGAGGAGGACTGACGAACACCGGGGAGCTGTTTTTT. Translated: CASSRGGLTNTGELFF. Full variable domain (outside the CDR3, taken from reference TRBV5-1 and TRBJ2-2): KAGVTQTPRYLIKTRGQQVTLSCSPISGHRSVSWYQQTPGQGLQFLFEYFSETQRNKGNFPGRFSGRQFSNSRSEMNVSTLELGDSALYLCASSRGGLTNTGELFFGEGSRLTVL.

This clonotype was counted at least ten times. This chain connects TRBV20-1 to TRBJ1-4; 9 bases align to TRBD1. J was trimmed by 7 bases and V by 5 bases; bases with no gene match: 5. Germline lookup yields CDR1 DFQATT and CDR2 SNEGSKA (reference sequence). The CDR3 extends over 13 amino acids. CDR3 sequence (DNA): TGCAGTGCTCAACAGGGGGCAGGTGAAAAACTGTTTTTT. This sequence encodes CSAQQGAGEKLFF.

V is TRBV20-1 and J is TRBJ2-5, with D perhaps assigned TRBD1 or TRBD2 (5 bases each). Germline-derived CDR1 and CDR2 are DFQATT and SNEGSKA (reference sequence). The CDR3 totals 15 residues. V was pared by 6 bases and J by 2 bases, with 19 bases between. This CDR3 is CSAPPGASGQETQYF. As DNA, the CDR3 is TGCAGTGCCCCCCCCGGGGCCTCGGGACAAGAGACCCAGTACTTC.

Ten or more counts support this clonotype. The CDR3 reads CASSLSGTSGLYNEQFF. As DNA, the CDR3 is TGTGCCAGCAGTTTATCCGGGACTAGCGGTCTCTACAATGAGCAGTTCTTC. The chain is built from TRBV12-3 or TRBV12-4 and TRBJ2-1; TRBD2 agrees at 11 bases. The CDR3 covers 17 residues. The V gene end was trimmed by 2 bases and the J gene end by 3 bases; junction bases not matched to a gene: 6.

This clonotype appeared many times. The genes are TRBV19 and TRBJ1-5; D possibly corresponds to TRBD1 (5 bases). CDR1 is LNHDA, CDR2 SQIVND, per germline (reference sequence). The CDR3 has 16 residues. The V end lost 2 bases, the J end lost 5 bases, and 16 bases lay between the germline ends. The CDR3 is CASSIWAGKGYQPQHF. CDR3 coding DNA: TGTGCCAGTAGTATATGGGCGGGGAAGGGGTATCAGCCCCAGCATTTT.

The sample holds many counts of this clonotype. This sequence joins TRBV7-3 and TRBJ2-5; D is undetermined. V lost 0 bases and J 4 bases, leaving 6 bases between the germline ends. This CDR3 is built from 13 residues. Germline V CDR1 and CDR2: SGHTA, FQGTGA. This CDR3 reads CASSLTTRETQYF. Written as DNA, the CDR3 is TGTGCCAGCAGCTTAACGACCAGAGAGACCCAGTACTTC.

As concerns this clonotype: The junction does not match germline at one end; this may be a read error. The V gene is TRBV20-1, the J gene TRBJ2-5; tentative D call: TRBD2 (6 bases). There are 16 residues in the CDR3. Looked up from germline, CDR1 is DFQATT and CDR2 is SNEGSKA (reference sequence). The CDR3 DNA is TGCAGTGTTAGAGGGGAGGCTCCAGGCTCGAGTGAGACCCAGTACTTC. This translates into CSVRGEAPGSSETQYF.

This clonotype was seen many times. The J gene is TRBJ2-3, the V gene TRBV5-1; no clear D. The V and J ends lost 3 bases and 4 bases respectively, with 6 bases between them. This CDR3 is built from 12 residues. CDR1 and CDR2 from the germline V gene are SGHRS and YFSETQ. The CDR3 DNA follows: TGCGCCAGCAGCTACCCGCCAGATACGCAGTATTTT. Protein product: CASSYPPDTQYF. Drawing the rest from reference TRBV5-1 and TRBJ2-3, the complete variable domain is KAGVTQTPRYLIKTRGQQVTLSCSPISGHRSVSWYQQTPGQGLQFLFEYFSETQRNKGNFPGRFSGRQFSNSRSEMNVSTLELGDSALYLCASSYPPDTQYFGPGTRLTVL.

In this sample, this clonotype turned up many times. This chain joins TRBV10-3 and TRBJ2-3; D ambiguous. Per germline, CDR1 ENHRY and CDR2 SYGVKD. The CDR3 totals 14 residues. Trimming shortened V by 3 bases and J by 3 bases, and 10 bases separated the two germline ends. CDR3 coding DNA: TGTGCCATCAGTGAACTCGCCGCAACAGATACGCAGTATTTT. It specifies CAISELAATDTQYF.

The chain uses TRBV27 and TRBJ2-3; 7 bases agree with TRBD2. The ends lost 8 bases at V and 6 bases at J; junction bases unmatched: 5. Germline lookup yields CDR1 MNHEY and CDR2 SMNVEV (reference sequence). CDR3 size: 12 residues. CDR3 in DNA: TGTGCCAGCCGTCCCGGGGGGGATACGCAGTATTTT. It encodes CASRPGGDTQYF.

This clonotype was counted at least ten times. This chain joins TRBV7-8 and TRBJ1-2; D is ambiguous. Trimming pared 1 base from V and 2 bases from J, leaving 5 bases between. CDR3 length equals 13 residues. The germline CDR1 and CDR2 sequences are SGHVS and FQNEAQ. As DNA, the CDR3 is TGTGCCAGCAGCTTAGTAGGGAACTATGGCTACACCTTC. Its protein product is CASSLVGNYGYTF.

The sample holds many counts of this clonotype. The chain has TRBV29-1 and TRBJ2-3; D might be TRBD1 or TRBD2, each matching 6 bases. The V and J ends lost 8 bases and 1 base respectively, with 19 bases between them. Germline CDR1 and CDR2: SQVTM and ANQGSEA. The CDR3 sequence is 15 residues long. As DNA, the CDR3 is TGCAGCCCGAGGGGGGCCGCGTGGGGCACAGATACGCAGTATTTT. Its translation is CSPRGAAWGTDTQYF.

This clonotype has just a few counts. The rearrangement joins TRBV4-2 to TRBJ1-4, with a tentative D call TRBD1 (5 bases). Germline loops: CDR1 LGHNA, CDR2 YNFKEQ. The length of the CDR3 is 16 residues. Trimming shortened V by 1 base and J by 1 base, and 10 bases separated the two germline ends. The CDR3 here is CASSQVGGGTNEKLFF. The CDR3 DNA reads TGTGCCAGCAGCCAAGTAGGTGGGGGAACTAATGAAAAACTGTTTTTT.

This clonotype was seen ten or more times. The chain joins TRBV7-2 to TRBJ2-1, with unresolved D. The CDR3 is 13 residues long. The germline V gene encodes CDR1 SGHTA and CDR2 FQGNSA. Trimming removed 3 bases from V and 8 bases from J, with 11 bases in between. CDR3 region: CASSLDPVDEQFF. The CDR3 DNA reads TGTGCCAGCAGCTTGGATCCAGTGGATGAGCAGTTCTTC. The full variable domain, its missing parts supplied by reference TRBV7-2 and TRBJ2-1, is GAGVSQSPSNKVTEKGKDVELRCDPISGHTALYWYRQSLGQGLEFLIYFQGNSAPDKSGLPSDRFSAERTGGSVSTLTIQRTQQEDSAVYLCASSLDPVDEQFFGPGTRLTVL.

This clonotype was recorded at least ten times. V and J are TRBV28 and TRBJ1-3; no definite D call. The V end lost 6 bases, the J end lost 7 bases, and 19 bases lay between the germline ends. Germline V gene data show CDR1 as MDHEN and CDR2 as SYDVKM. The CDR3 is made up of 15 amino acids. The CDR3 DNA sequence: TGTGCCAGCAGGCCGTTTTCTGGGTCGCGGAACACCATATATTTT. Protein: CASRPFSGSRNTIYF.

This clonotype was observed at least ten times. The rearrangement joins TRBV20-1 to TRBJ1-6; D uncertain. Germline CDR1 is DFQATT and CDR2 is SNEGSKA (reference sequence). The CDR3 runs 13 residues. The V gene lost 5 bases and the J gene lost 5 bases, with 10 bases spanning the gap. The DNA for the CDR3 is TGCAGTGCTGGAAAAGGCGATAATTCACCCCTCCACTTT. Its translation is CSAGKGDNSPLHF.

J is TRBJ1-4 and V is TRBV5-6; no clear D gene. Germline CDR1 and CDR2: SGHDT and YYEEEE. The CDR3 totals 16 residues. The V end was cut by 3 bases, the J end by 4 bases, with 16 bases between. CDR3 DNA sequence: TGTGCCAGCAGCTCTCCCCGACGGTCTCATAATGAAAAACTGTTTTTT. This gives the protein CASSSPRRSHNEKLFF.

This clonotype was recorded many times. The gene calls are TRBV29-1 and TRBJ2-7; perhaps D is TRBD1 or TRBD2 (5 bases each). The CDR3 totals 14 residues. The ends were cut back, 1 base at V and 1 base at J, with 11 bases in the middle. From germline, CDR1 is SQVTM and CDR2 ANQGSEA. In DNA form, the CDR3 reads TGCAGCGTTGAAGTAGGGGACGGTTCCTACGAGCAGTACTTC. Its translation: CSVEVGDGSYEQYF.